Below are 30 T cell receptor beta chains sequenced from a single sample in a study of blood T cell repertoires in COVID-19 (dated by TCRdb to 2018 to 2021). Libraries came from the immunoSEQ multiplex PCR assay. TCRdb re-hosts the immuneACCESS table, in-frame sequences only. Its copies lack some clones; in the studies checked, an unresolved V gene accounts for under half of them, and the cause for the rest is not known. The sample records about 270,000 clones, about nine tenths of which are singletons. 2.3% of the sample comes from the top ten. Sequenced input: PBMCs or T cells enriched from blood (not recorded which). Receptor source: a woman in her 40s with acute COVID-19.

This sequence joins TRBV9 and TRBJ2-1, with 8 nucleotides matching TRBD2. Germline V gene sequence: CDR1 SGDLS, CDR2 YYNGEE. The CDR3 spans 12 residues. After removal of 0 bases from V and 12 bases from J, the junction contained 2 bases not matched to a gene. The CDR3 reads CASSVEAGGQFF. CDR3 coding DNA: TGTGCCAGCAGCGTAGAGGCGGGAGGGCAGTTCTTC.

For the CDR3, the DNA is TGTGCCAGCAGCTTACTAGGCCCGAGCTCCTACGAGCAGTACTTC. Protein product: CASSLLGPSSYEQYF. The chain carries TRBV7-2 and TRBJ2-7; D gene ambiguous. Trimming left V 2 bases short and J 0 bases short, with 11 bases between. Germline CDR1 is SGHTA and CDR2 is FQGNSA. The CDR3 sequence is 15 residues long. Looking up the rest from reference TRBV7-2 and TRBJ2-7 gives the full variable domain: GAGVSQSPSNKVTEKGKDVELRCDPISGHTALYWYRQSLGQGLEFLIYFQGNSAPDKSGLPSDRFSAERTGGSVSTLTIQRTQQEDSAVYLCASSLLGPSSYEQYFGPGTRLTVT.

Here the CDR3 reads CASSQVLSTFEKLFF. CDR3 in DNA: TGTGCCAGCAGCCAAGTTCTGTCGACATTTGAAAAACTGTTTTTT. The rearrangement joins TRBV3-1 (or the pseudogene TRBV3-2) to TRBJ1-4; D is uncertain. Germline assignment: CDR1 LGHDT and CDR2 YNNKEL (reference sequence). The V end was cut by 1 base, the J end by 7 bases, with 13 bases between. This CDR3 is 15 amino acids long.

The V and J genes are TRBV15 and TRBJ2-1; 11 bases align to TRBD1. CDR3 length: 15 residues. Germline lookup yields CDR1 LNHNV and CDR2 YYDKDF (reference sequence). The V and J ends lost 5 bases and 7 bases, in that order; junction bases with no gene match: 7. CDR3 sequence reads: CATSRTGTGGNEQFF. The CDR3 nucleotides are TGTGCCACCAGCCGTACCGGGACAGGGGGAAATGAGCAGTTCTTC.

The count of this clone is one. The CDR3 nucleotides read TGTGCCTGGAGTCTCACTAGCGGTAAAAACATTCAGTACTTC. This gives the protein CAWSLTSGKNIQYF. The genes are TRBV30 and TRBJ2-4; 8 nucleotides match TRBD2. V gave up 2 bases and J gave up 4 bases; unmatched junction bases: 4. The germline CDR1 and CDR2 sequences are GTSNPN and SVGIG (reference sequence). CDR3 length: 14 residues. Filled out from reference TRBV30 and TRBJ2-4, the complete variable domain reads SQTIHQWPATLVQPVGSPLSLECTVEGTSNPNLYWYRQAAGRGLQLLFYSVGIGQISSEVPQNLSASRPQDRQFILSSKKLLLSDSGFYLCAWSLTSGKNIQYFGAGTRLSVL.

V and J are TRBV6-5 and TRBJ2-7; D might be TRBD1 (6 bases). Per the germline V gene, CDR1 is MNHEY and CDR2 is SVGAGI. V was trimmed by 4 bases and J by 0 bases, leaving 7 bases between them. CDR3 size: 13 residues. The CDR3 nucleotides are TGTGCCAGCAGTTGGGGACACTCCTACGAGCAGTACTTC. This gives the protein CASSWGHSYEQYF.

V is TRBV6-1 and J is TRBJ1-1; D not certain. Trimming removed 3 bases at V and 5 bases at J, with 10 bases between. CDR1 and CDR2 (germline): MNHNS, SASEGT. The CDR3 sequence is 13 residues long. Written as DNA, the CDR3 is TGTGCCAGCAGTGATCGGGTCCGAACTGAAGCTTTCTTT. It is translated as CASSDRVRTEAFF.

This chain connects TRBV15 to TRBJ1-3; D unresolved. V shed 5 bases and J shed 4 bases, with 15 bases lying between them. The CDR3 is 15 amino acids. Per germline, CDR1 LNHNV and CDR2 YYDKDF (reference sequence). The CDR3 nucleotides are TGTGCCACCAGCGGGTTCGGGGTCCCCGGAAACACCATATATTTT. Translated, it gives CATSGFGVPGNTIYF.

This clone has just one count. The rearrangement links TRBV9 to TRBJ1-1; perhaps TRBD1 as D (6 bases). This CDR3 spans 15 amino acids. In germline, CDR1 is SGDLS, CDR2 YYNGEE. Trimming cost V 4 bases and J 4 bases, with 17 bases left between them. The CDR3 loop is CASSPPGGQTTEAFF. CDR3 DNA sequence: TGTGCCAGCAGCCCGCCCGGGGGGCAGACCACTGAAGCTTTCTTT. The variable domain in full, completed from reference TRBV9 and TRBJ1-1, reads DSGVTQTPKHLITATGQRVTLRCSPRSGDLSVYWYQQSLDQGLQFLIQYYNGEERAKGNILERFSAQQFPDLHSELNLSSLELGDSALYFCASSPPGGQTTEAFFGQGTRLTVV.

The V call is TRBV28, the J call TRBJ2-7; D is ambiguous. The germline V and J ends were trimmed by 8 bases and 3 bases, with 5 bases remaining between them. This CDR3 is 10 amino acids long. CDR1 and CDR2 from the germline V gene are MDHEN and SYDVKM. In DNA form, the CDR3 reads TGTGCCAGCGGGCACTACGAGCAGTACTTC. Amino acids: CASGHYEQYF.

This chain uses TRBV4-2 with TRBJ1-1; D possibly corresponds to TRBD1 (6 bases). V lost 3 bases and J lost 2, with 10 bases in between. The CDR3 totals 14 residues. Germline CDR1 and CDR2: LGHNA and YNFKEQ. CDR3 amino acids: CASSQADSNTEAFF. The CDR3 DNA reads as TGTGCCAGCAGCCAGGCGGACAGTAACACTGAAGCTTTCTTT.

The chain links TRBV28 to TRBJ2-1, with 11 positions matching TRBD2. The CDR3 runs to 17 residues. In germline, CDR1 is MDHEN, CDR2 SYDVKM. V gave up 3 bases and J gave up 6 bases; unmatched junction bases: 10. The CDR3 coding sequence is TGTGCCAGCAGTTTCTGGCCTAGCGGGGGGTTAGCCAATGAGCAGTTCTTC. It specifies CASSFWPSGGLANEQFF. Using reference TRBV28 and TRBJ2-1 for the parts outside the CDR3, the full variable domain is DVKVTQSSRYLVKRTGEKVFLECVQDMDHENMFWYRQDPGLGLRLIYFSYDVKMKEKGDIPEGYSVSREKKERFSLILESASTNQTSMYLCASSFWPSGGLANEQFFGPGTRLTVL.

The rearrangement links TRBV27 to TRBJ2-1; possibly TRBD1 for D (6 bases). Trimming shortened V by 5 bases and J by 3 bases, and 11 bases separated the two germline ends. The CDR3 is made up of 14 amino acids. Germline-derived CDR1 and CDR2 are MNHEY and SMNVEV (reference sequence). The CDR3 nucleotides are TGTGCCAGCAGTCTACAGGGTTACTACAATGAGCAGTTCTTC. This codes for CASSLQGYYNEQFF.

V usage is TRBV5-1 and J usage is TRBJ2-5; a weak D match, TRBD2 (5 bases). V was cut by 0 bases and J by 4 bases, with 13 bases left in between. CDR1 and CDR2 (germline): SGHRS, YFSETQ. The CDR3 spans 15 residues. The CDR3 nucleotides are TGCGCCAGCAGCTTGGGGAGCGGCGGAGGAGAGACCCAGTACTTC. Translated, it gives CASSLGSGGGETQYF.

The V gene is TRBV4-2, the J gene TRBJ1-5; D remains ambiguous. The V and J ends lost 0 bases and 6 bases respectively, with 9 bases between them. This CDR3 spans 14 amino acids. CDR1 is LGHNA, CDR2 YNFKEQ, per germline. CDR3 bases: TGTGCCAGCAGCCAAGATTCCGGGGTTCAGCCCCAGCATTTT. This encodes CASSQDSGVQPQHF.

The J gene is TRBJ2-1, the V gene TRBV29-1; maybe TRBD1 (6 bases). V gave up 7 bases and J gave up 4 bases, with 17 bases separating them. This CDR3 comprises 14 residues. Germline loops: CDR1 SQVTM, CDR2 ANQGSEA. Here the CDR3 DNA reads TGCAGCGCCACTGCCCAGGGGTTATACAATGAGCAGTTCTTC. Translation gives CSATAQGLYNEQFF.

The chain recombines TRBV30 with TRBJ2-7; D possibly corresponds to TRBD2 (6 bases). CDR3 length equals 15 residues. The V gene's germline CDR1 is GTSNPN and CDR2 SVGIG (reference sequence). Trimming removed 1 base from V and 2 bases from J, with 15 bases in between. The CDR3: CAWSGVAEAAYEQYF. The CDR3, as DNA: TGTGCCTGGAGTGGGGTAGCGGAGGCGGCCTACGAGCAGTACTTC. The variable domain in full, with the rest retrieved from reference TRBV30 and TRBJ2-7, is SQTIHQWPATLVQPVGSPLSLECTVEGTSNPNLYWYRQAAGRGLQLLFYSVGIGQISSEVPQNLSASRPQDRQFILSSKKLLLSDSGFYLCAWSGVAEAAYEQYFGPGTRLTVT.

This chain connects TRBV7-2 to TRBJ2-3; D is possibly TRBD1 (7 bases). CDR1 SGHTA and CDR2 FQGNSA come from the germline V gene. This CDR3 is 17 amino acids long. Trimming shortened V by 3 bases and J by 0 bases, and 16 bases separated the two germline ends. The CDR3 protein is CASSFGGGPLSTDTQYF. As DNA, the CDR3 is TGTGCCAGCAGCTTTGGAGGGGGCCCACTAAGCACAGATACGCAGTATTTT.

The CDR3 sequence is CASSLGTGTDTQYF. The CDR3 DNA follows: TGTGCCAGCAGCTTGGGGACTGGTACTGATACGCAGTATTTT. The V and J genes are TRBV7-3 and TRBJ2-3, with D tentatively TRBD2 (6 bases). Between the trimmed V and J ends, which lost 3 bases and 6 bases, there was a span of 13 bases. Germline loops: CDR1 SGHTA, CDR2 FQGTGA. The CDR3 runs 14 residues.

The CDR3 protein is CASSSRQRPNEKLFF. CDR3 nucleotide sequence: TGTGCCAGCAGCTCCAGACAGCGCCCTAATGAAAAACTGTTTTTT. This chain connects TRBV7-2 to TRBJ1-4, with a weak D call TRBD1 (5 bases). V was shortened by 4 bases and J by 3 bases, with 12 bases between the two germline ends. Germline CDR1 SGHTA, CDR2 FQGNSA. The CDR3 consists of 15 residues. The entire variable domain, with the rest obtained from reference TRBV7-2 and TRBJ1-4, is as follows: GAGVSQSPSNKVTEKGKDVELRCDPISGHTALYWYRQSLGQGLEFLIYFQGNSAPDKSGLPSDRFSAERTGGSVSTLTIQRTQQEDSAVYLCASSSRQRPNEKLFFGSGTQLSVL.

The chain couples TRBV6-8 to TRBJ2-7; TRBD2 matches at 14 bases. The germline gives CDR1 MNHGY, CDR2 SAAAGT. This CDR3 is built from 18 residues. V was pared by 6 bases and J by 1 base, with 11 bases of the junction left unmatched. The DNA of the CDR3 is TGTGCCAGCAGCAATAGGACTAGCGGGAGGTTTTTTTCCTACGAGCAGTACTTC. This gives the protein CASSNRTSGRFFSYEQYF.

V usage is TRBV19 and J usage is TRBJ2-2, with TRBD1 identical over 8 bases. Germline values: CDR1 LNHDA, CDR2 SQIVND (reference sequence). CDR3 length: 14 amino acids. After removal of 7 bases from V and 6 bases from J, the junction contained 7 bases not matched to a gene. CDR3 residues: CASTQGARAGELFF. DNA of the CDR3: TGTGCCAGTACTCAGGGGGCGCGGGCCGGGGAGCTGTTTTTT.

J is TRBJ1-2 and V is TRBV30, with D perhaps matching TRBD1 (5 bases). V shed 2 bases and J shed 0 bases, with 10 bases lying between them. Germline values: CDR1 GTSNPN, CDR2 SVGIG (reference sequence). The CDR3 loop spans 14 amino acids. For the CDR3, the DNA is TGTGCCTGGAGTCGTGACAGTTCTAACTATGGCTACACCTTC. Protein: CAWSRDSSNYGYTF.

This CDR3 reads CASHRGNQPQHF. For the CDR3, the DNA is TGTGCCAGCCACAGGGGCAATCAGCCCCAGCATTTT. The chain joins TRBV19 to TRBJ1-5; perhaps TRBD1 as D (6 bases). This CDR3 spans 12 amino acids. The germline V gene encodes CDR1 LNHDA and CDR2 SQIVND (reference sequence). V lost 9 bases and J 2 bases, leaving 8 bases between the germline ends.

The CDR3 here is CASSQFQGATGELFF. In DNA, the CDR3 is TGCGCCAGCAGCCAGTTCCAGGGTGCCACCGGGGAGCTGTTTTTT. The genes are TRBV4-3 and TRBJ2-2; a possible D gene is TRBD1 (5 bases). The germline V gene has CDR1 LGHNA and CDR2 YSLEER. Trimming shortened V by 3 bases and J by 4 bases, and 12 bases separated the two germline ends. CDR3 length: 15 residues.

The chain recombines TRBV5-3 with TRBJ1-5; 7 bases align to TRBD1. TRBV5-3 is annotated as an ORF whose role is uncertain. V lost 1 base and J lost 0; bases outside the gene matches: 22. CDR3 length: 22 amino acids. CDR3 sequence (DNA): TGTGCCAGAAGCTTGACCTCGCTGAACCCCGCTCGGGACAGATATAGCAATCAGCCCCAGCATTTT. Protein sequence: CARSLTSLNPARDRYSNQPQHF.

The chain carries TRBV28 and TRBJ1-6, with 7 bases aligning to TRBD1. In germline, CDR1 is MDHEN, CDR2 SYDVKM. The CDR3 contains 14 residues. The ends lost 5 bases at V and 7 bases at J; junction bases unmatched: 5. Written as DNA, the CDR3 is TGTGCCAGCAGTAACAGGGGTCCAAATTCACCCCTCCACTTT. Its translation is CASSNRGPNSPLHF.

This chain connects TRBV14 to TRBJ1-1; 8 bases are a match to TRBD1. The CDR3 has 15 amino acids. Germline V gene lookup returns CDR1 SGHDN and CDR2 FVKESK. Trimming removed 4 bases from V and 4 bases from J; junction bases left unmatched: 8. The CDR3: CASSPWTGIGTEAFF. CDR3 DNA: TGTGCCAGCAGCCCCTGGACAGGGATCGGCACTGAAGCTTTCTTT.

The chain has TRBV28 and TRBJ1-2; D uncertain. Germline values: CDR1 MDHEN, CDR2 SYDVKM. V lost 6 bases, J lost 8 bases, and 22 bases lay in between. The CDR3 consists of 15 residues. The CDR3 loop reads CASSESTFSAGGYTF. For the CDR3, the DNA is TGTGCCAGCAGCGAGTCGACATTCTCTGCGGGCGGCTACACCTTC.

The chain has TRBV4-1 and TRBJ2-3; the match to TRBD2 covers 7 bases. The CDR3 covers 17 residues. Losses at the gene ends were 5 bases for V and 0 bases for J; bases not matched to a gene: 11. Germline loops: CDR1 MGHRA, CDR2 YSYEKL. The CDR3 DNA is TGCGCCAGCAGCGTCGCCCGGGCTAGCGGTAGCACAGATACGCAGTATTTT. This gives the protein CASSVARASGSTDTQYF.